This is a list of T cell receptor beta chains from one sample in a study of human T cells and chemical hapten exposure. TCRdb recomputed calls from the RACE reads with MiXCR, one row per CDR3 protein. This sample has 300,000 to 450,000 distinct CDR3 sequences; approximately 5% occur once, and the top ten carry 2.5% to 3%. Sequencing was performed on whole blood, taken in connection with sensitization to the hapten diphenylcyclopropenone (DPC). The receptor set was obtained from a woman aged 50 to 60 with alopecia areata. Some clones in this sample may be carry-over from other donors' samples. Each CDR3 is given with its conserved first and last residue. Each record gives: V gene, D gene, J gene, clone size, CDR3 DNA, CDR3 protein. A D gene is named only where the DNA matches it firmly. A clone size is listed for some rows: how often the clone was seen (once, few, many), or a class if it is expanded.

v_call: TRBV6-2/TRBV6-3; d_call: NA; j_call: TRBJ2-7; clone_size: NA; cdr3_nt: TGTGCCAGCAGTCCCGGACTTACCCCCTACGAGCAGTACTTC; cdr3_aa: CASSPGLTPYEQYF
v_call: TRBV6-5; d_call: TRBD2; j_call: TRBJ2-1; clone_size: NA; cdr3_nt: TGTGCCAGCAGACTAGCGGGGATACGTCATGAGCAGTTCTTC; cdr3_aa: CASRLAGIRHEQFF
v_call: TRBV6-6; d_call: TRBD1; j_call: TRBJ2-6; clone_size: many; cdr3_nt: TGTGCCAGCAGCCACCGGGACAGTGGGAGCTCTGGGGCCAACGTCCTGACTTTC; cdr3_aa: CASSHRDSGSSGANVLTF
v_call: TRBV7-2; d_call: TRBD1; j_call: TRBJ1-1; clone_size: NA; cdr3_nt: TGTGCCAGCACCCAAAGGACAGGCCAGGGGGGCACTGAAGCTTTCTTT; cdr3_aa: CASTQRTGQGGTEAFF
v_call: TRBV24-1; d_call: NA; j_call: TRBJ2-1; clone_size: few; cdr3_nt: TGTGCCACCAGTGAAGCCACACGCAATGAGCAGTTCTTC; cdr3_aa: CATSEATRNEQFF
v_call: TRBV12-3/TRBV12-4; d_call: TRBD2; j_call: TRBJ2-5; clone_size: NA; cdr3_nt: TGTGCCAGCAGTCGGACTAGCGCGAAGACCCAGTACTTC; cdr3_aa: CASSRTSAKTQYF
v_call: TRBV29-1; d_call: TRBD2; j_call: TRBJ2-1; clone_size: many; cdr3_nt: TGCAGCGTTGGTACTAGCGGTAGCTCCTACAATGAGCAGTTCTTC; cdr3_aa: CSVGTSGSSYNEQFF
v_call: TRBV29-1; d_call: TRBD1; j_call: TRBJ2-3; clone_size: many; cdr3_nt: TGCAGCGTTGGTGGACAGGGGGCGACAGATACGCAGTATTTT; cdr3_aa: CSVGGQGATDTQYF
v_call: TRBV7-8; d_call: NA; j_call: TRBJ1-4; clone_size: many; cdr3_nt: TGTGCCAGCAGCAAAGGAACCCCAGCGGCGGGTGAAAAACTGTTTTTT; cdr3_aa: CASSKGTPAAGEKLFF
v_call: TRBV4-1; d_call: NA; j_call: TRBJ1-1; clone_size: many; cdr3_nt: TGCGCCAGCAGCCACCAGGCTCACACTGAAGCTTTCTTT; cdr3_aa: CASSHQAHTEAFF
v_call: TRBV12-3/TRBV12-4; d_call: NA; j_call: TRBJ1-1; clone_size: NA; cdr3_nt: TGTGCCAGCAGTTTTGTTGACTGGGGCACTGAAGCTTTCTTT; cdr3_aa: CASSFVDWGTEAFF
v_call: TRBV11-2; d_call: TRBD2; j_call: TRBJ2-3; clone_size: many; cdr3_nt: TGTGCCAGCAGCTCCGTCGGGGGGGCGCCCTCCGATACGCAGTATTTT; cdr3_aa: CASSSVGGAPSDTQYF
v_call: TRBV20-1; d_call: TRBD2; j_call: TRBJ2-3; clone_size: few; cdr3_nt: TGCAGTGCTAGAGGATCTAGCGGGAGAGGCACAGATACGCAGTATTTT; cdr3_aa: CSARGSSGRGTDTQYF
v_call: TRBV13; d_call: NA; j_call: TRBJ2-7; clone_size: few; cdr3_nt: TGTGCCAGCGGGACTTCCCCCACCTACGAGCAGTACTTC; cdr3_aa: CASGTSPTYEQYF
v_call: TRBV3-1; d_call: NA; j_call: TRBJ1-1; clone_size: NA; cdr3_nt: TGTGCCAGCAGCCAGGCGCAAGGGAGGGCTGAAGCTTTCTTT; cdr3_aa: CASSQAQGRAEAFF
v_call: TRBV4-1; d_call: NA; j_call: TRBJ1-1; clone_size: many; cdr3_nt: TGCGCCAGCAGCCAAGTAGGGTTCGCTGAAGCTTTCTTT; cdr3_aa: CASSQVGFAEAFF
v_call: TRBV9; d_call: NA; j_call: TRBJ2-3; clone_size: many; cdr3_nt: TGTGCCAGCAGCGTAGAGGTCGGGGCAGATACGCAGTATTTT; cdr3_aa: CASSVEVGADTQYF
v_call: TRBV5-1; d_call: TRBD1; j_call: TRBJ1-5; clone_size: many; cdr3_nt: TGCGCCAGCAGCTGGGGACAGGGGGCGAATCAGCCCCAGCATTTT; cdr3_aa: CASSWGQGANQPQHF
v_call: TRBV12-3/TRBV12-4; d_call: NA; j_call: TRBJ1-4; clone_size: many; cdr3_nt: TGTGCCAGCAGCTACGGTCCTAATGAAAAACTGTTTTTT; cdr3_aa: CASSYGPNEKLFF
v_call: TRBV6-2/TRBV6-3; d_call: NA; j_call: TRBJ2-3; clone_size: many; cdr3_nt: TGTGCCAGCAGCCGCGAAGATACGCAGTATTTT; cdr3_aa: CASSREDTQYF
v_call: TRBV12-3/TRBV12-4; d_call: NA; j_call: TRBJ2-5; clone_size: many; cdr3_nt: TGTGCCAGCAGTCCCACCCCAGGTTCCAAAGAGACCCAGTACTTC; cdr3_aa: CASSPTPGSKETQYF
v_call: TRBV12-5; d_call: NA; j_call: TRBJ2-3; clone_size: many; cdr3_nt: TGTGCTAGTGGTTTTCGCGGGGGCCCCGACACAGATACGCAGTATTTT; cdr3_aa: CASGFRGGPDTDTQYF
v_call: TRBV18; d_call: NA; j_call: TRBJ2-6; clone_size: many; cdr3_nt: TGTGCCAGCCCGGAGGCCTCTGGGGCCAACGTCCTGACTTTC; cdr3_aa: CASPEASGANVLTF
v_call: TRBV18; d_call: TRBD1; j_call: TRBJ2-3; clone_size: NA; cdr3_nt: TGTGCCAGCTCAGAACAGGGGAGAGATACGCAGTATTTT; cdr3_aa: CASSEQGRDTQYF
v_call: TRBV7-2; d_call: NA; j_call: TRBJ2-3; clone_size: NA; cdr3_nt: TGTGCCAGCAGCTTCGGACTCCACACAGATACGCAGTATTTT; cdr3_aa: CASSFGLHTDTQYF
v_call: TRBV7-9; d_call: NA; j_call: TRBJ2-6; clone_size: NA; cdr3_nt: TGTGCCAGCAGCCCAGGGTACGGCGGCGTCCTGACTTTC; cdr3_aa: CASSPGYGGVLTF
v_call: TRBV29-1; d_call: TRBD2; j_call: TRBJ2-3; clone_size: many; cdr3_nt: TGCAGCGTAACCCGGACTAGCGGGGGGGCAGATACGCAGTATTTT; cdr3_aa: CSVTRTSGGADTQYF
v_call: TRBV15; d_call: NA; j_call: TRBJ2-7; clone_size: few; cdr3_nt: TGTGCCACCAGCAGAGAGGTGACGGCCTACGAGCAGTACTTC; cdr3_aa: CATSREVTAYEQYF
v_call: TRBV4-2; d_call: NA; j_call: TRBJ1-2; clone_size: many; cdr3_nt: TGTGCCAGCAGCCAAGACGGGGGTTCTCCCTATGGCTACACCTTC; cdr3_aa: CASSQDGGSPYGYTF
v_call: TRBV5-6; d_call: NA; j_call: TRBJ2-2; clone_size: many; cdr3_nt: TGTGCCAGCAACTATGGAGGGTCCACCGGGGAGCTGTTTTTT; cdr3_aa: CASNYGGSTGELFF
v_call: TRBV9; d_call: TRBD2; j_call: TRBJ2-7; clone_size: few; cdr3_nt: TGTGCCAGCAGCCCTCTACGACTAGCGGGCCGCTACGAGCAGTACTTC; cdr3_aa: CASSPLRLAGRYEQYF
v_call: TRBV7-9; d_call: NA; j_call: TRBJ2-5; clone_size: many; cdr3_nt: TGTGCCAGCAGCAGCCCGGGGGAAGAGACCCAGTACTTC; cdr3_aa: CASSSPGEETQYF
v_call: TRBV28; d_call: TRBD2; j_call: TRBJ2-7; clone_size: many; cdr3_nt: TGTGCCAGCAGTTCCTCCCTAGCGGAGATCTACGAGCAGTACTTC; cdr3_aa: CASSSSLAEIYEQYF
v_call: TRBV6-5; d_call: NA; j_call: TRBJ2-3; clone_size: NA; cdr3_nt: TGTGCCAGCAGTTATAGTCGATCCACTAGCACAGATACGCAGTATTTT; cdr3_aa: CASSYSRSTSTDTQYF
v_call: TRBV3-1; d_call: NA; j_call: TRBJ2-2; clone_size: many; cdr3_nt: TGTGCCAGCAGCCCAGCCGATGGCGGGAAAGGCACCGGGGAGCTGTTTTTT; cdr3_aa: CASSPADGGKGTGELFF
v_call: TRBV3-1; d_call: NA; j_call: TRBJ2-3; clone_size: NA; cdr3_nt: TGTGCCAGCAGCTCCCTCCAGGGGGGCCGGGAAGATACGCAGTATTTT; cdr3_aa: CASSSLQGGREDTQYF